The 28 T cell receptor beta chains presented below share a single source sample, sequenced in a study of T cells in Graves' hyperthyroidism and ophthalmopathy. Amplified TCR beta CDR3 regions came from RNA transcripts. Researchers ran a first-round RT-PCR on the TCR CDR3 using the HTBI primer set. TCRdb reprocessed the multiplex PCR reads via MiXCR and lists one record per CDR3 protein. The table includes almost 350,000 distinct CDR3 sequences, 18% detected once. Material for sequencing was blood. These receptors all come from a woman aged 40 to 50 with Graves' ophthalmopathy.

This clonotype has at least ten counts. The chain has TRBV19 and TRBJ2-7; D remains unclear. This CDR3 is built from 14 residues. Germline values: CDR1 LNHDA, CDR2 SQIVND (reference sequence). Trimming took off 3 bases at V and 2 bases at J, with 11 bases between the two ends. CDR3 sequence reads: CASSISASTYEQYF. The DNA for the CDR3 is TGTGCCAGTAGTATTTCGGCGTCTACCTACGAGCAGTACTTC.

This clonotype was detected many times. The chain uses TRBV12-3 or TRBV12-4 and TRBJ1-3, with a possible D match to TRBD1 (6 bases). V lost 7 bases and J 0 bases, leaving 13 bases between the germline ends. This CDR3 comprises 15 residues. The CDR3 sequence: CASTDGQSSGNTIYF. The DNA of the CDR3 is TGTGCCAGCACCGACGGACAGAGCTCTGGAAACACCATATATTTT.

This clonotype was observed many times. The chain employs TRBV9 and TRBJ2-5; TRBD2 is a possible D gene (6 bases). This CDR3 region has 13 residues. The V end was cut by 2 bases, the J end by 6 bases, with 11 bases between. Germline values: CDR1 SGDLS, CDR2 YYNGEE. The CDR3 sequence: CASSVEGGKTQYF. CDR3 in DNA: TGTGCCAGCAGCGTGGAGGGCGGCAAGACCCAGTACTTC.

This chain joins TRBV7-6 and TRBJ2-7; 9 bases line up with TRBD1. Germline values: CDR1 SGHVS, CDR2 FNYEAQ. The ends lost 5 bases at V and 5 bases at J; junction bases unmatched: 7. This CDR3 contains 14 residues. CDR3 residues: CASSLGTGTHEQYF. The CDR3 bases are TGTGCCAGCAGCCTGGGGACAGGGACCCACGAGCAGTACTTC.

This chain joins TRBV6-1 and TRBJ2-7, with TRBD1 matching over 10 bases. V was clipped by 7 bases and J by 6 bases; unmatched bases: 9. Per germline, CDR1 MNHNS and CDR2 SASEGT. The CDR3 totals 14 residues. The CDR3 protein is CASTIRRTGGEQYF. CDR3 DNA: TGTGCCAGCACCATAAGAAGGACAGGGGGCGAGCAGTACTTC.

Ten or more counts support this clonotype. This chain joins TRBV10-3 and TRBJ2-2; TRBD2 is a possible D gene (5 bases). This CDR3 is built from 15 residues. The germline V gene has CDR1 ENHRY and CDR2 SYGVKD. The V gene lost 3 bases and the J gene lost 5 bases, with 13 bases spanning the gap. CDR3 nucleotides: TGTGCCATCAGTGACGGGAAGGCCCTAACCGGGGAGCTGTTTTTT. This gives the protein CAISDGKALTGELFF.

This clonotype was counted many times. The chain recombines TRBV28 with TRBJ2-7; D gene ambiguous. Germline CDR1 MDHEN, CDR2 SYDVKM. Deletions cut 3 bases from V and 0 bases from J, with 9 bases between. The CDR3 is made up of 14 amino acids. The CDR3 reads CASSFNGFSYEQYF. CDR3 in DNA: TGTGCCAGCAGTTTCAACGGTTTCTCCTACGAGCAGTACTTC.

Many counts were recorded for this clonotype. The V gene is TRBV4-3, the J gene TRBJ1-3; D is unclear. Germline V gene sequence: CDR1 LGHNA, CDR2 YSLEER. The CDR3 spans 15 residues. V shed 1 base and J shed 0 bases, with 7 bases lying between them. The CDR3, as DNA: TGCGCCAGCAGCCAAGGATCGGGCTCTGGAAACACCATATATTTT. Translation: CASSQGSGSGNTIYF.

This clonotype has just a few counts. The chain joins TRBV4-2 to TRBJ1-2; perhaps TRBD1 as D (6 bases). This CDR3 spans 15 amino acids. Deletions cut 6 bases from V and 0 bases from J, with 14 bases between. From germline, CDR1 is LGHNA and CDR2 YNFKEQ. The CDR3 bases are TGTGCCAGCAGAGGGGGGGCGGCTACTAACTATGGCTACACCTTC. It is translated as CASRGGAATNYGYTF.

This clonotype has at least ten counts. CDR3 coding DNA: TGTGCCTGGACCGACAGCGCTAACTATGGCTACACCTTC. Its translation: CAWTDSANYGYTF. This rearrangement joins TRBV30 to TRBJ1-2; weak D call: TRBD1 (5 bases). The V gene lost 4 bases and the J gene lost 0 bases, with 9 bases spanning the gap. There are 13 residues in the CDR3. Germline-derived CDR1 and CDR2 are GTSNPN and SVGIG (reference sequence).

Many counts were recorded for this clonotype. CDR3 in DNA: TGTGCCAGTAGTATGGGGGACAGGGGACGGGACGGCTACACCTTC. This sequence encodes CASSMGDRGRDGYTF. The chain carries TRBV19 and TRBJ1-2, with TRBD1 matching over 10 bases. Trimming at V came to 3 bases and at J to 8 bases, leaving 9 bases not matched to a gene. The CDR3 sequence is 15 residues long. Per germline, CDR1 LNHDA and CDR2 SQIVND (reference sequence).

This clonotype was recorded at least ten times. The chain carries TRBV28 and TRBJ2-5, with unresolved D. This CDR3 comprises 13 residues. CDR1 is MDHEN, CDR2 SYDVKM, per germline. V lost 6 bases and J 6 bases, leaving 14 bases between the germline ends. DNA of the CDR3: TGTGCCAGCAGACCTAGGGCCCTCAAGACCCAGTACTTC. Protein sequence: CASRPRALKTQYF.

The V gene is TRBV9, the J gene TRBJ1-2; 11 bases align to TRBD1. Germline CDR1 and CDR2: SGDLS and YYNGEE. The CDR3 contains 15 residues. Trimming took 3 bases from V and 7 from J; bases not matched to a gene: 8. CDR3 protein: CASSEGGQGVSGYTF. In DNA, the CDR3 is TGTGCCAGCAGCGAGGGGGGACAGGGGGTGAGTGGCTACACCTTC.

This clonotype was observed at least ten times. The V gene is TRBV28, the J gene TRBJ2-7; no clear D gene. The V gene's germline CDR1 is MDHEN and CDR2 SYDVKM. There are 13 residues in the CDR3. V was pared by 2 bases and J by 5 bases, with 10 bases between. The CDR3 protein is CASSLMSPHEQYF. In DNA form, the CDR3 reads TGTGCCAGCAGTTTAATGTCACCCCACGAGCAGTACTTC.

As for this clonotype: This may stem from a read error, because a much larger clone lies one nucleotide away. The chain carries TRBV28 and TRBJ2-3; 8 bases align to TRBD2. V trimming: 4 bases; J trimming: 5 bases; junction bases outside the gene matches: 11. The CDR3 has 16 residues. The germline V gene has CDR1 MDHEN and CDR2 SYDVKM. The CDR3 is CASSSPKRGYIDTQYF. CDR3 coding DNA: TGTGCCAGCAGTTCTCCTAAGCGGGGGTACATAGATACGCAGTATTTT. The full variable domain, its missing parts supplied by reference TRBV28 and TRBJ2-3, is DVKVTQSSRYLVKRTGEKVFLECVQDMDHENMFWYRQDPGLGLRLIYFSYDVKMKEKGDIPEGYSVSREKKERFSLILESASTNQTSMYLCASSSPKRGYIDTQYFGPGTRLTVL.

Many counts were recorded for this clonotype. The rearrangement links TRBV20-1 to TRBJ2-7, with TRBD1 identical over 7 bases. This CDR3 spans 13 amino acids. The V gene's germline CDR1 is DFQATT and CDR2 SNEGSKA (reference sequence). V shed 6 bases and J 2 bases; nucleotides not matched to a gene: 7. This CDR3 reads CSATRDRPYEQYF. DNA of the CDR3: TGCAGTGCCACGAGGGACAGACCCTACGAGCAGTACTTC.

The table lists this clonotype with many counts. The V and J genes are TRBV7-2 and TRBJ2-5, with TRBD1 as a possible D gene (5 bases). V dropped 5 bases and J dropped 2 bases, with 12 bases sitting between them. From germline, CDR1 is SGHTA and CDR2 FQGNSA. There are 14 residues in the CDR3. The CDR3: CASSNHPGQETQYF. CDR3 in DNA: TGTGCCAGCAGCAACCATCCAGGGCAAGAGACCCAGTACTTC.

At least ten counts were recorded for this clonotype. V usage is TRBV29-1 and J usage is TRBJ2-7, with D possibly TRBD1 on 5 matching bases. The CDR3 totals 14 residues. The ends were cut back, 0 bases at V and 2 bases at J, with 11 bases in the middle. Germline V gene lookup returns CDR1 SQVTM and CDR2 ANQGSEA. In nucleotides, the CDR3 is TGCAGCGTTGAAGAGGCGACAGCCCCCTACGAGCAGTACTTC. It encodes CSVEEATAPYEQYF.

This clonotype was seen many times. The chain combines TRBV6-5 with TRBJ2-4, with D perhaps TRBD2 (6 bases). The V and J ends lost 2 bases and 3 bases respectively, with 11 bases between them. The germline V gene encodes CDR1 MNHEY and CDR2 SVGAGI. The CDR3 is 15 amino acids. The CDR3 region is CASSYGQGGKNIQYF. The CDR3 bases are TGTGCCAGCAGTTACGGGCAGGGAGGCAAAAACATTCAGTACTTC.

There are many counts of this clonotype. The CDR3 is CASSSPGLGLSNYGYTF. The CDR3 DNA reads TGTGCCAGCAGTTCCCCGGGACTTGGGCTTTCCAACTATGGCTACACCTTC. The chain joins TRBV28 to TRBJ1-2, with D maybe TRBD1 (5 bases). V lost 4 bases and J 2 bases, leaving 20 bases between the germline ends. Germline V lookup: CDR1 MDHEN, CDR2 SYDVKM. This CDR3 region has 17 residues.

In its sample, this clonotype was seen many times. This chain uses TRBV12-3 or TRBV12-4 with TRBJ2-7; no firm D call. Trimming took 2 bases from V and 3 from J, leaving 8 bases between them. The CDR3 consists of 13 residues. CDR3: CASSLTRYYEQYF. For the CDR3, the DNA is TGTGCCAGCAGTTTAACCCGATACTACGAGCAGTACTTC.

This clonotype occurred many times. The chain combines TRBV11-2 with TRBJ2-7; the match to TRBD1 covers 7 bases. J was trimmed by 2 bases and V by 4 bases; bases with no gene match: 8. Per the germline V gene, CDR1 is SGHAT and CDR2 is FQNNGV. The CDR3 spans 15 residues. The CDR3: CASSSYWTGTYEQYF. DNA of the CDR3: TGTGCCAGCAGCTCGTACTGGACAGGTACCTACGAGCAGTACTTC.

This clonotype was detected many times. In nucleotides, the CDR3 is TGTGCCAGCAGTCCCCCCGATTGGACACACAAATACGAGCAGTACTTC. Protein: CASSPPDWTHKYEQYF. The V call is TRBV12-3 or TRBV12-4, the J call TRBJ2-7; possibly TRBD1 for D (5 bases). This CDR3 has 16 residues. Trimming stripped 5 bases from V and 4 bases from J, with 21 bases between.

This clonotype has just a few counts. The rearrangement joins TRBV6-1 to TRBJ2-7; 13 bases agree with TRBD2. This CDR3 spans 13 amino acids. Germline-derived CDR1 and CDR2 are MNHNS and SASEGT. The V and J ends lost 6 bases and 6 bases, in that order; junction bases with no gene match: 2. The CDR3 DNA reads as TGTGCCAGCAGGGGGACTAGCGGGATCGAGCAGTACTTC. Amino acids: CASRGTSGIEQYF.

This clonotype has a count of ten or more. The J gene is TRBJ2-7, the V gene TRBV12-3 or TRBV12-4; TRBD2 aligns across 8 bases. The V segment lost 0 bases and the J segment 0 bases; nucleotides outside the gene matches: 7. The CDR3 loop spans 17 amino acids. The CDR3 sequence: CASSLALGGTSSYEQYF. The CDR3 nucleotides are TGTGCCAGCAGTTTAGCGCTCGGAGGGACTAGCTCCTACGAGCAGTACTTC.

This clonotype was observed at least ten times. V gene TRBV27 combines with J gene TRBJ1-2, with D possibly matching TRBD1 (5 bases). The V gene lost 6 bases and the J gene lost 5 bases, with 16 bases spanning the gap. CDR1 is MNHEY and CDR2 is SMNVEV in the germline V gene (reference sequence). The CDR3 runs to 14 residues. DNA of the CDR3: TGTGCCAGCAGGGGGGACGGACATTTTTATGGCTACACCTTC. Translation gives CASRGDGHFYGYTF.

At least ten counts were recorded for this clonotype. V and J are TRBV20-1 and TRBJ2-6, with unresolved D. This CDR3 is built from 13 residues. V gave up 6 bases and J gave up 0 bases, with 6 bases separating them. Germline V gene lookup returns CDR1 DFQATT and CDR2 SNEGSKA (reference sequence). In nucleotides, the CDR3 is TGCAGTGCCACGGTCTCTGGGGCCAACGTCCTGACTTTC. As protein: CSATVSGANVLTF.

This clonotype came up many times. This chain connects TRBV10-3 to TRBJ2-7, with a tentative D call TRBD2 (6 bases). Trimming stripped 6 bases from V and 6 bases from J, with 18 bases between. The CDR3 is 14 amino acids. CDR1 and CDR2 from the germline V gene are ENHRY and SYGVKD. CDR3 nucleotides: TGTGCCATCAGCGGGGCGGGGTCTAGGTCCGAGCAGTACTTC. This encodes CAISGAGSRSEQYF.